This T cell receptor (beta chain) is drawn from a study of Ad26.COV2.S vaccination and SARS-CoV-2 variants. The overall study: Recipients of Ad26.COV2.S got it intramuscularly, once or twice 56 days apart.

The table came from immunoSEQ multiplex PCR; TCRdb's copy has only in-frame clones and leaves some out. The profile shows about 440,000 clones, roughly 88% of them singletons. Specified treatment: around 19 received Ad26.COV2.S at low or high dose, single or two shots; about 5 received placebo; per-sample allocation not given. Samples were taken on day 63 after the first vaccine or placebo injection. Germline trimming cut 1 base from V and 1 base from J; bases unmatched to any gene: 9. Germline CDR1 is SGHAT and CDR2 is FQNNGV. The CDR3 runs 17 residues. This clonotype was sampled from a person between 18 and 59 years old who received the Ad26.COV2.S COVID-19 vaccine or a placebo. This chain connects TRBV11-2 to TRBJ2-5; 7 bases match TRBD2. Specimen: peripheral blood, collected in a trial of Ad26.COV2.S vaccine versus placebo. CDR3 residues: CASSLGILGLGQETQYF. The CDR3 DNA reads TGTGCCAGCAGCTTAGGGATTCTTGGACTAGGCCAAGAGACCCAGTACTTC.